The 26 T cell receptor beta chains presented below share a single source sample, sequenced in a study of cytomegalovirus exposure and HLA in healthy donors. Researchers ran the PCR with 60 Vbeta and 13 Jbeta primers. TCRdb's table, derived via immunoSEQ multiplex PCR, lists solely in-frame clones and lacks some. The sample has 130,000 to 150,000 clones; over 60% are singletons. What was sequenced was PBMCs. The origin of the receptors is a woman aged 30 to 39 in good health and CMV-seropositive.

This clone was detected a few times. CDR3 nucleotide sequence: TGCAGCGTTATAACAGGGCTTGGAAACACCATATATTTT. It is translated as CSVITGLGNTIYF. The chain carries TRBV29-1 and TRBJ1-3; the D gene is possibly TRBD1 (6 bases). The V gene lost 5 bases and the J gene lost 3 bases, with 11 bases spanning the gap. Germline CDR1 SQVTM, CDR2 ANQGSEA. The CDR3 spans 13 residues.

The chain has TRBV27 and TRBJ1-1, with a possible D match to TRBD1 (6 bases). This CDR3 spans 14 amino acids. Germline lookup yields CDR1 MNHEY and CDR2 SMNVEV (reference sequence). Trimming removed 0 bases from V and 5 bases from J, with 10 bases in between. In DNA, the CDR3 is TGTGCCAGCAGTTTATCAAGGGGGTATACTGAAGCTTTCTTT. Translating it yields CASSLSRGYTEAFF.

The chain is built from TRBV2 and TRBJ1-2; 9 bases are shared with TRBD1. CDR1 and CDR2 (germline): SNHLY, FYNNEI. The CDR3 runs to 14 residues. V was clipped by 5 bases and J by 4 bases; unmatched bases: 5. The CDR3 sequence: CASSTGGDIYGYTF. DNA of the CDR3: TGTGCCAGCAGTACAGGGGGCGACATCTATGGCTACACCTTC.

This clone was detected a few times. This chain joins TRBV6-5 and TRBJ1-2; TRBD1 is a possible D gene (5 bases). V lost 2 bases, J lost 4 bases, and 8 bases lay in between. Germline lookup yields CDR1 MNHEY and CDR2 SVGAGI. The CDR3 covers 13 residues. The CDR3 DNA reads as TGTGCCAGCAGTTACCAGGGCCTCTATGGCTACACCTTC. Protein sequence: CASSYQGLYGYTF.

The CDR3 spells CAISGGLAGVQETQYF. For the CDR3, the DNA is TGTGCCATCAGTGGGGGACTAGCGGGGGTACAAGAGACCCAGTACTTC. J is TRBJ2-5 and V is TRBV10-3; 14 bases match TRBD2. V was clipped by 4 bases and J by 2 bases; unmatched bases: 3. CDR1 is ENHRY and CDR2 is SYGVKD in the germline V gene. This CDR3 spans 16 amino acids.

The chain has TRBV5-5 and TRBJ1-2; TRBD1 is a possible D gene (5 bases). Trimming pared 1 base from V and 2 bases from J, leaving 15 bases between. The CDR3 is made up of 16 amino acids. Germline V CDR1 and CDR2: SGHKS, YYEKEE (reference sequence). The CDR3 sequence is CASSLRREGPNYGYTF. In DNA form, the CDR3 reads TGTGCCAGCAGCTTGAGACGGGAGGGACCCAACTATGGCTACACCTTC.

This clone was seen more than once but under ten times. The chain links TRBV4-1 to TRBJ2-7; 8 bases map to TRBD2. The J segment lost 9 bases and the V segment lost 1 base, leaving 8 bases of the junction unmatched. From germline, CDR1 is MGHRA and CDR2 YSYEKL. The CDR3 extends over 14 amino acids. As DNA, the CDR3 is TGCGCCAGCAGCCAAGCCGGGACTAGTTTGTGGCAGTACTTC. Its translation is CASSQAGTSLWQYF.

The chain recombines TRBV6-5 with TRBJ2-1; 9 bases are shared with TRBD2. The germline V gene has CDR1 MNHEY and CDR2 SVGAGI. The CDR3 has 13 residues. The V and J ends lost 4 bases and 10 bases, in that order; junction bases with no gene match: 5. CDR3: CASSSGLAREQFF. The CDR3 region has the DNA TGTGCCAGCAGTTCGGGACTAGCTCGGGAGCAGTTCTTC.

V gene TRBV29-1 combines with J gene TRBJ2-7, with TRBD1 matching 9 bases. Germline values: CDR1 SQVTM, CDR2 ANQGSEA. The CDR3 spans 14 residues. Losses at the gene ends were 6 bases for V and 6 bases for J; bases not matched to a gene: 12. CDR3 protein: CSVRLGGQGGEQYF. CDR3 in DNA: TGCAGCGTCCGCCTTGGGGGACAGGGAGGCGAGCAGTACTTC.

This clone was counted between two and nine times. The chain recombines TRBV2 with TRBJ2-3; TRBD2 aligns across 11 bases. The CDR3 spans 15 residues. Trimming cost V 9 bases and J 6 bases; bases outside gene matches: 11. Germline lookup yields CDR1 SNHLY and CDR2 FYNNEI. The CDR3 nucleotides are TGTGCCAGGACATCTAGCGGGGGGTCCCGGGATACGCAGTATTTT. This codes for CARTSSGGSRDTQYF. Based on the CDR3 plus reference TRBV2 and TRBJ2-3, the full variable domain is EPEVTQTPSHQVTQMGQEVILRCVPISNHLYFYWYRQILGQKVEFLVSFYNNEISEKSEIFDDQFSVERPDGSNFTLKIRSTKLEDSAMYFCARTSSGGSRDTQYFGPGTRLTVL.

The chain recombines TRBV27 with TRBJ1-4; a possible D gene is TRBD1 (5 bases). Per germline, CDR1 MNHEY and CDR2 SMNVEV (reference sequence). The CDR3 is made up of 14 amino acids. Trimming took 4 bases from V and 8 from J, leaving 14 bases between them. This CDR3 reads CASSSPGEGEKLFF. The DNA for the CDR3 is TGTGCCAGCAGTTCCCCGGGGGAAGGCGAAAAACTGTTTTTT. The full variable domain, with the rest looked up from reference TRBV27 and TRBJ1-4, is EAQVTQNPRYLITVTGKKLTVTCSQNMNHEYMSWYRQDPGLGLRQIYYSMNVEVTDKGDVPEGYKVSRKEKRNFPLILESPSPNQTSLYFCASSSPGEGEKLFFGSGTQLSVL.

The chain has TRBV30 and TRBJ2-3, with TRBD2 matching 10 bases. Germline V gene data show CDR1 as GTSNPN and CDR2 as SVGIG (reference sequence). The J segment lost 1 base and the V segment lost 0 bases, leaving 1 base of the junction unmatched. The CDR3 runs to 15 residues. The CDR3 bases are TGTGCCTGGAGTGTAACTAGCGGGGGCACAGATACGCAGTATTTT. This codes for CAWSVTSGGTDTQYF.

The chain carries TRBV19 and TRBJ1-1; the D gene is possibly TRBD1 (5 bases). The CDR3 covers 13 residues. Trimming cost V 3 bases and J 8 bases, with 13 bases left between them. Germline CDR1 and CDR2: LNHDA and SQIVND (reference sequence). CDR3 nucleotides: TGTGCCAGTAGTATGGTCGGCAGGGTGGAAGCTTTCTTT. Translating it yields CASSMVGRVEAFF.

The rearrangement links TRBV27 to TRBJ2-5, with D possibly being TRBD2 (5 bases). The J call may be in error: the DNA end matches TRBJ2-7 better. CDR3 length equals 13 residues. Per germline, CDR1 MNHEY and CDR2 SMNVEV (reference sequence). The CDR3 DNA sequence: TGTGCCAGCAGTTTATCTGTCGGGGTCGAGCAGTACTTC. This sequence encodes CASSLSVGVEQYF.

This chain uses TRBV27 with TRBJ2-7; D possibly corresponds to TRBD2 (7 bases). V was clipped by 8 bases and J by 4 bases, with 21 bases between them. The CDR3 covers 15 residues. Germline lookup yields CDR1 MNHEY and CDR2 SMNVEV (reference sequence). DNA for the CDR3: TGTGCCAGCCGAAGTGGGACGGGGGGCGGTTACGAGCAGTACTTC. Residues: CASRSGTGGGYEQYF.

V is TRBV28 and J is TRBJ2-7; D is possibly TRBD1 (6 bases). The CDR3 has 15 residues. The V and J ends lost 5 bases and 1 base respectively, with 15 bases between them. Germline V gene sequence: CDR1 MDHEN, CDR2 SYDVKM. DNA for the CDR3: TGTGCCAGCAGTAGGAACAGGGCGACATCCTACGAGCAGTACTTC. It specifies CASSRNRATSYEQYF. Filled out from reference TRBV28 and TRBJ2-7, the complete variable domain reads DVKVTQSSRYLVKRTGEKVFLECVQDMDHENMFWYRQDPGLGLRLIYFSYDVKMKEKGDIPEGYSVSREKKERFSLILESASTNQTSMYLCASSRNRATSYEQYFGPGTRLTVT.

The sample holds a few counts of this clone. The J gene is TRBJ1-4, the V gene TRBV6-6; TRBD1 might be the D (5 bases). The CDR3 runs 14 residues. Germline V gene data show CDR1 as MNHNY and CDR2 as SVGAGI (reference sequence). Trimming left V 6 bases short and J 4 bases short, with 12 bases between. DNA for the CDR3: TGTGCCAGCAGCCAACAGGACGTTAATGAAAAACTGTTTTTT. As protein: CASSQQDVNEKLFF.

The chain combines TRBV5-1 with TRBJ1-2; the D is unclear. Trimming cost V 0 bases and J 0 bases, with 12 bases left between them. CDR3 size: 16 residues. The germline gives CDR1 SGHRS, CDR2 YFSETQ. The CDR3 sequence: CASSLGRTSANYGYTF. DNA of the CDR3: TGCGCCAGCAGCTTGGGCAGGACTTCGGCTAACTATGGCTACACCTTC.

The chain combines TRBV27 with TRBJ2-3; 12 bases fit TRBD1. The CDR3 totals 15 residues. V lost 3 bases to trimming and J lost 5 bases; unmatched junction nucleotides: 3. Germline V lookup: CDR1 MNHEY, CDR2 SMNVEV (reference sequence). Here the CDR3 DNA reads TGTGCCAGCAGTTTCCGGGACAGGGGGCAAGATACGCAGTATTTT. Protein product: CASSFRDRGQDTQYF.

The table lists this clone with a count of one. The chain has TRBV2 and TRBJ1-3, with a tentative D call TRBD1 (6 bases). The germline V gene encodes CDR1 SNHLY and CDR2 FYNNEI. The ends were cut back, 7 bases at V and 0 bases at J, with 10 bases in the middle. The CDR3 extends over 14 amino acids. The CDR3 here is CASKGGSSGNTIYF. The CDR3 nucleotides are TGTGCCAGCAAGGGGGGGAGCTCTGGAAACACCATATATTTT.

This chain connects TRBV5-1 to TRBJ1-6; no clear D gene. This CDR3 contains 14 residues. Looked up from germline, CDR1 is SGHRS and CDR2 is YFSETQ. Trimming pared 2 bases from V and 5 bases from J, leaving 8 bases between. The DNA for the CDR3 is TGCGCCAGCAGCTTCGGACTGGATAATTCACCCCTCCACTTT. It translates to CASSFGLDNSPLHF.

CDR3 in amino acids: CASRPGLRTARKDSPLHF. CDR3 sequence (DNA): TGTGCCAGCCGACCGGGACTACGCACAGCTAGGAAGGATTCACCCCTCCACTTT. The rearrangement joins TRBV7-9 to TRBJ1-6; possible D gene TRBD1, 5 bases. The CDR3 is 18 amino acids. In germline, CDR1 is SEHNR, CDR2 FQNEAQ (reference sequence). The V end lost 8 bases, the J end lost 8 bases, and 28 bases lay between the germline ends.

This clone appeared a single time. The rearrangement joins TRBV5-1 to TRBJ1-1, with 9 positions matching TRBD1. The germline CDR1 and CDR2 sequences are SGHRS and YFSETQ. J gave up 1 base and V 1 base, and 11 bases lay outside the gene matches. The CDR3 is 18 amino acids. The CDR3 DNA sequence: TGCGCCAGCAGCTTGCGCGGTCGGACAGGGGTGGGGAACACTGAAGCTTTCTTT. Protein sequence: CASSLRGRTGVGNTEAFF.

The chain combines TRBV7-2 with TRBJ1-5; the D is unclear. The germline CDR1 and CDR2 sequences are SGHTA and FQGNSA. V was trimmed by 1 base and J by 11 bases, leaving 12 bases between them. The CDR3 totals 13 residues. The CDR3 loop is CASSLEEGSAQHF. CDR3 DNA sequence: TGTGCCAGCAGCTTAGAAGAGGGCTCGGCCCAGCATTTT.

The V call is TRBV4-2, the J call TRBJ1-2, with D tentatively TRBD1 (5 bases). V was pared by 5 bases and J by 7 bases, with 20 bases between. The CDR3 spans 15 residues. Per the germline V gene, CDR1 is LGHNA and CDR2 is YNFKEQ. The CDR3 loop reads CASSDTGTSGGGYTF. CDR3 nucleotide sequence: TGTGCCAGCAGCGACACCGGGACCTCCGGGGGTGGCTACACCTTC.

V gene TRBV11-2 combines with J gene TRBJ1-4, with TRBD1 as a possible D gene (5 bases). Trimming shortened V by 3 bases and J by 7 bases, and 18 bases separated the two germline ends. Germline V gene lookup returns CDR1 SGHAT and CDR2 FQNNGV. This CDR3 comprises 16 residues. The CDR3 region is CASSLDVGWGGEKLFF. DNA of the CDR3: TGTGCCAGCAGCTTGGACGTCGGATGGGGGGGTGAAAAACTGTTTTTT.